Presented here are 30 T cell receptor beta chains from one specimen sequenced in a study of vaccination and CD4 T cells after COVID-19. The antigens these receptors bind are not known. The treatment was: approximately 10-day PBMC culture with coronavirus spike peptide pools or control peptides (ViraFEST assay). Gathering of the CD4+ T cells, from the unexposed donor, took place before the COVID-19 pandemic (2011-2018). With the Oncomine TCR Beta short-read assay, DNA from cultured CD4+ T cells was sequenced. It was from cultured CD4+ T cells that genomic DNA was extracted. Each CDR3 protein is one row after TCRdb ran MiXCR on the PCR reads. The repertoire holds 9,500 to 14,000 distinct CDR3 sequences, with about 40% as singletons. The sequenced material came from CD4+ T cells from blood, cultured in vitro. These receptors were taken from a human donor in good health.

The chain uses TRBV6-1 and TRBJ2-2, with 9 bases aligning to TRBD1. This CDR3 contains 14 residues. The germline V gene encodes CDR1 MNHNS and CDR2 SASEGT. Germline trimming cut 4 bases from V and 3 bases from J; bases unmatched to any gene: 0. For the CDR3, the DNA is TGTGCCAGCAGTGGACAGGGGGACACCGGGGAGCTGTTTTTT. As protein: CASSGQGDTGELFF.

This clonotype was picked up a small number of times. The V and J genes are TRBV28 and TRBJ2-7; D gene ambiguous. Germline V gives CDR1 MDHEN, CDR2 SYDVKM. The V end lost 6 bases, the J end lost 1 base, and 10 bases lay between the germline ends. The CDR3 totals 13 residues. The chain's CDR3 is CASRETFSYEQYF. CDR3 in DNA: TGTGCCAGCAGAGAGACATTTTCCTACGAGCAGTACTTC.

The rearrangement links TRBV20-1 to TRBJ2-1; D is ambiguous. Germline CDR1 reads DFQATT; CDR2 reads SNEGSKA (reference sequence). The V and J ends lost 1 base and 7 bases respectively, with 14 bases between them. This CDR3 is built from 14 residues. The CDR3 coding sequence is TGCAGTGCTAGAGCAAGGGTTCCTAGGAATGAGCAGTTCTTC. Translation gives CSARARVPRNEQFF.

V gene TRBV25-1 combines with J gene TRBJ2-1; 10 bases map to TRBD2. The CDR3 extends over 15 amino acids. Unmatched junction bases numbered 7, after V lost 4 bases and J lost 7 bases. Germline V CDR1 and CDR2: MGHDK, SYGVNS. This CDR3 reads CASSGGLANRNEQFF. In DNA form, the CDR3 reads TGTGCCAGCAGTGGGGGACTAGCGAATCGTAATGAGCAGTTCTTC.

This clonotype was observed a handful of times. The CDR3 loop reads CASSLPATRYSNQPQHF. The CDR3 region has the DNA TGTGCCAGCAGTTTACCGGCCACTCGCTATAGCAATCAGCCCCAGCATTTT. The chain combines TRBV28 with TRBJ1-5; D is uncertain. The V and J ends lost 2 bases and 0 bases respectively, with 14 bases between them. The germline V gene has CDR1 MDHEN and CDR2 SYDVKM. This CDR3 comprises 17 residues.

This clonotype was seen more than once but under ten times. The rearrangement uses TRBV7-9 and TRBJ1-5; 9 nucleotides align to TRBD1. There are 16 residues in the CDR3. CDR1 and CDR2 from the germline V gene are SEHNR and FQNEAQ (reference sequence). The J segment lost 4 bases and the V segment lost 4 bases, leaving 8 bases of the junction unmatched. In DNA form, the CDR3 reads TGTGCCAGCAGCTCACAAGCCGGGACAGGGAATCAGCCCCAGCATTTT. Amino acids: CASSSQAGTGNQPQHF.

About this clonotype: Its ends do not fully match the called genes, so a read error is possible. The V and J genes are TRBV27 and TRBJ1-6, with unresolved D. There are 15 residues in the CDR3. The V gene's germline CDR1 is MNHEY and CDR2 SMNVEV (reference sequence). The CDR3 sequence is CVSSSSPGPNSPLHF. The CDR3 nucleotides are TGTGTCAGCAGTTCAAGCCCCGGACCGAATTCACCCCTCCACTTT.

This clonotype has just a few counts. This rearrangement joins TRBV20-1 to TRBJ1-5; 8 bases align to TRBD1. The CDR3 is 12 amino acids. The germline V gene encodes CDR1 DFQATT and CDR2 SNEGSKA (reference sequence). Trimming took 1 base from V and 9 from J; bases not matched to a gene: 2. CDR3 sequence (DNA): TGCAGTGCTAGAGGGACAGGGCCGCCCCAGCATTTT. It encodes CSARGTGPPQHF.

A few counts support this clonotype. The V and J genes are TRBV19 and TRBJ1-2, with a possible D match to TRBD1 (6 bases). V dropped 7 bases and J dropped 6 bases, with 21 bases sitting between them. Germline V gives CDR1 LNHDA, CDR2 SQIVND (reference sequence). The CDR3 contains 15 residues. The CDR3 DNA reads TGTGCCAGTACTGAAATAGCCGGGACAAGGCATGGCTACACCTTC. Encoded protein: CASTEIAGTRHGYTF.

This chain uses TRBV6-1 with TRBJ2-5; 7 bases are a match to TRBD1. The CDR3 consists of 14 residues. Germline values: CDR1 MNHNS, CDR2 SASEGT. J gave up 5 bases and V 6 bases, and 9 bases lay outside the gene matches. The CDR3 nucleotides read TGTGCCAGCAGCACGGGACAGACGAGGGAGACCCAGTACTTC. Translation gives CASSTGQTRETQYF.

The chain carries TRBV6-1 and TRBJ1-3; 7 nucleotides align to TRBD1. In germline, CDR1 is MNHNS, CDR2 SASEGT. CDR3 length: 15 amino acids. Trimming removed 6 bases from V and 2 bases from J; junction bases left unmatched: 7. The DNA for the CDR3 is TGTGCCAGCAGCCAAACAGGGGCCACTGGAAACACCATATATTTT. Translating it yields CASSQTGATGNTIYF.

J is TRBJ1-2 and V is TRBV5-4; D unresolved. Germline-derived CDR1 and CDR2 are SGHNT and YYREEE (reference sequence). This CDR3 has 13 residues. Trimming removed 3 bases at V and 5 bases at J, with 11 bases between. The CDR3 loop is CASSSGSQYGYTF. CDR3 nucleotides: TGTGCCAGCAGCTCCGGGTCCCAATATGGCTACACCTTC.

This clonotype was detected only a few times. The CDR3, as DNA: TGTGCCAGCAGCTTAGCCGGGGGGCCCACAGATACGCAGTATTTT. This codes for CASSLAGGPTDTQYF. The chain links TRBV7-2 to TRBJ2-3, with D possibly TRBD2 on 7 matching bases. V lost 0 bases and J lost 2, with 9 bases in between. The CDR3 covers 15 residues. Germline assignment: CDR1 SGHTA and CDR2 FQGNSA.

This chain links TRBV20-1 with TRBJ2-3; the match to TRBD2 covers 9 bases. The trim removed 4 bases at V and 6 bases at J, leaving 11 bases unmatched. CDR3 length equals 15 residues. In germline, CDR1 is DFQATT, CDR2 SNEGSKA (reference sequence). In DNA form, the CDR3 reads TGCAGTGCTACGTCCATAGCGGGAGTGACTGATACGCAGTATTTT. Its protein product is CSATSIAGVTDTQYF.

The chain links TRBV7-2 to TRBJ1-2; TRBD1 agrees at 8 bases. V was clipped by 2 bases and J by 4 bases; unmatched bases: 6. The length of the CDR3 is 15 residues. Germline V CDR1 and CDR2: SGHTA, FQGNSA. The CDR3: CASSLKTGEAYGYTF. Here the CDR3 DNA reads TGTGCCAGCAGCTTAAAGACAGGGGAGGCCTATGGCTACACCTTC. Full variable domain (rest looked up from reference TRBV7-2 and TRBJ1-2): GAGVSQSPSNKVTEKGKDVELRCDPISGHTALYWYRQSLGQGLEFLIYFQGNSAPDKSGLPSDRFSAERTGGSVSTLTIQRTQQEDSAVYLCASSLKTGEAYGYTFGSGTRLTVV.

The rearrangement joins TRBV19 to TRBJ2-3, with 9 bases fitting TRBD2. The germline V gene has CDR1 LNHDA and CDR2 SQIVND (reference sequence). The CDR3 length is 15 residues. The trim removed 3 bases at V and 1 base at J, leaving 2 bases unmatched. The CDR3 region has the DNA TGTGCCAGTAGTATGATAGCGGGAGGCACAGATACGCAGTATTTT. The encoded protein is CASSMIAGGTDTQYF. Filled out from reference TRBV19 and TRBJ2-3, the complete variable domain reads DGGITQSPKYLFRKEGQNVTLSCEQNLNHDAMYWYRQDPGQGLRLIYYSQIVNDFQKGDIAEGYSVSREKKESFPLTVTSAQKNPTAFYLCASSMIAGGTDTQYFGPGTRLTVL.

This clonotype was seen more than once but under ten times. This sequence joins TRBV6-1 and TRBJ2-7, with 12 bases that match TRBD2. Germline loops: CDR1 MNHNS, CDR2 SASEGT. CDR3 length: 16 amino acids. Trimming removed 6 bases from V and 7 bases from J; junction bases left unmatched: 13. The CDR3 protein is CASSERLLAGGKEQYF. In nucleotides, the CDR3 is TGTGCCAGCAGCGAAAGGTTACTAGCGGGAGGTAAAGAGCAGTACTTC.

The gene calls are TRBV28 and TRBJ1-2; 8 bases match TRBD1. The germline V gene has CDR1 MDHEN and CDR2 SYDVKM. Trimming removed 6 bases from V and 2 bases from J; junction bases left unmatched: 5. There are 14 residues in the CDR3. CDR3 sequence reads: CASRTQGENYGYTF. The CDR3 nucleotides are TGTGCCAGCAGAACACAGGGGGAGAACTATGGCTACACCTTC.

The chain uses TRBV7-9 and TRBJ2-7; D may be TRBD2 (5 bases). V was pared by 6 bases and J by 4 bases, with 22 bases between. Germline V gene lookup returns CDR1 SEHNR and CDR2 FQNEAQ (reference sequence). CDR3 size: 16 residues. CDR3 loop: CASRSNRGPRWYEQYF. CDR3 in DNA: TGTGCCAGCAGATCGAACCGCGGGCCCCGTTGGTACGAGCAGTACTTC.

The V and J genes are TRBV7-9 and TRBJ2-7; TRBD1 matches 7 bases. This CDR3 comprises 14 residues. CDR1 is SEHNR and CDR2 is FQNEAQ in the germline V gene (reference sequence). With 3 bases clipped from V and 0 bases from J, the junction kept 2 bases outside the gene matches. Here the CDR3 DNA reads TGTGCCAGCAGCTTCGGACAGGTCTCCTACGAGCAGTACTTC. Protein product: CASSFGQVSYEQYF.

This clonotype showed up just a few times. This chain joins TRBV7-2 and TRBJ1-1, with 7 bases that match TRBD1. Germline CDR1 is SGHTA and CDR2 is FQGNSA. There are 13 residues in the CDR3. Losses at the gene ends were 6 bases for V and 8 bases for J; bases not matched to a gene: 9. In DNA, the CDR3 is TGTGCCAGCAGGCCGGACAGGAGACTCGAAGCTTTCTTT. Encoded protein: CASRPDRRLEAFF.

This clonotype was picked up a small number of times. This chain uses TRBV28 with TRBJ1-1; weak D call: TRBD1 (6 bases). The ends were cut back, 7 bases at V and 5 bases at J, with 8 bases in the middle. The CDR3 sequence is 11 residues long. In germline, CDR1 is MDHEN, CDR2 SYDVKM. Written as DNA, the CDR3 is TGTGCCAGCACAGGGGAAACTGAAGCTTTCTTT. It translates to CASTGETEAFF.

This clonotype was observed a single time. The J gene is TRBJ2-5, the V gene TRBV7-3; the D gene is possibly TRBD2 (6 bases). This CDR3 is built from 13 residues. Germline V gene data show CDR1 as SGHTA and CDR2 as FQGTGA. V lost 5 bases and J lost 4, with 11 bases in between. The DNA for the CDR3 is TGTGCCAGCAGCCCCGGGAGTGGAGAGACCCAGTACTTC. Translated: CASSPGSGETQYF. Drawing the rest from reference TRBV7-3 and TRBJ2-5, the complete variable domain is GAGVSQTPSNKVTEKGKYVELRCDPISGHTALYWYRQSLGQGPEFLIYFQGTGAADDSGLPNDRFFAVRPEGSVSTLKIQRTERGDSAVYLCASSPGSGETQYFGPGTRLLVL.

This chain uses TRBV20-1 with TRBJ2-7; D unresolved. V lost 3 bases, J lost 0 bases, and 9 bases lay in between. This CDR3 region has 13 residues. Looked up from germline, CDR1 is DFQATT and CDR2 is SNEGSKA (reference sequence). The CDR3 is CSARYRSSYEQYF. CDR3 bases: TGCAGTGCTAGGTATAGGAGCTCCTACGAGCAGTACTTC.

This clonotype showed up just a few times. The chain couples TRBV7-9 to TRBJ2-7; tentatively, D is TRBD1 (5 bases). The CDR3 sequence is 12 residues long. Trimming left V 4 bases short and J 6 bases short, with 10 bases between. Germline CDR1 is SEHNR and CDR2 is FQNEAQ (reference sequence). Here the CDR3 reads CASSSGLGEQYF. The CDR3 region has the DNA TGTGCCAGCAGCTCAGGGTTGGGCGAGCAGTACTTC. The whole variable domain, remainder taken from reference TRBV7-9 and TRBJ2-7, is DTGVSQNPRHKITKRGQNVTFRCDPISEHNRLYWYRQTLGQGPEFLTYFQNEAQLEKSRLLSDRFSAERPKGSFSTLEIQRTEQGDSAMYLCASSSGLGEQYFGPGTRLTVT.

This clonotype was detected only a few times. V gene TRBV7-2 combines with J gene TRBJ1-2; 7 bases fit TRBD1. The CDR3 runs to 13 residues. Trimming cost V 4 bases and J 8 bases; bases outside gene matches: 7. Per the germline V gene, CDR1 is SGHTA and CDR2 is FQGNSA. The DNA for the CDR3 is TGTGCCAGCAGCTACCGGGACAGTATCGGCTACACCTTC. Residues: CASSYRDSIGYTF.

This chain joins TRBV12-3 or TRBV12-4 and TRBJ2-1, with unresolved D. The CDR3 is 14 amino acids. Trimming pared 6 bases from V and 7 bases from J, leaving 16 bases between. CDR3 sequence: CASSPGPRPNEQFF. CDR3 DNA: TGTGCCAGCAGCCCCGGGCCCCGACCGAATGAGCAGTTCTTC.

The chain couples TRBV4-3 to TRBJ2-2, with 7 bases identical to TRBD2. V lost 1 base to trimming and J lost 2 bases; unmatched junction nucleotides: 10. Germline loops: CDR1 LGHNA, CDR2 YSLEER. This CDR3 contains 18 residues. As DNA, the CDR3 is TGCGCCAGCAGCCAAGGGCTAGGGGCGGGAGAAAACACCGGGGAGCTGTTTTTT. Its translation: CASSQGLGAGENTGELFF.

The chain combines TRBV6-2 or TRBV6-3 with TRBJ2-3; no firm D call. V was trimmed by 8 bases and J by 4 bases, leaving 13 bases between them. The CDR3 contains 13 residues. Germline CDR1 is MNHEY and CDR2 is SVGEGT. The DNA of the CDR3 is TGTGCCAGCTGTCAAAGGAAGGCAGATACGCAGTATTTT. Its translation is CASCQRKADTQYF.

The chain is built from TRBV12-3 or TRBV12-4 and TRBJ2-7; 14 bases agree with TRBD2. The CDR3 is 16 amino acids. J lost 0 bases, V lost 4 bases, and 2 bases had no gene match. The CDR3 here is CASSSGLAGGSYEQYF. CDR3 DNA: TGTGCCAGCAGTTCCGGACTAGCGGGAGGCTCCTACGAGCAGTACTTC.